These 18 T cell receptor beta chains came from one sample sequenced in a study of blood T cells in healthy people across ages. Using a J-beta primer mix together with a sample-barcoded 5' primer, a second PCR was run for roughly 6 to 12 cycles. TCRdb ran MiXCR on the 5' RACE reads and lists one entry per CDR3 protein. The profile covers approximately 1,000,000 distinct CDR3 sequences, with roughly two fifths appearing a single time and roughly 14% taken by the ten largest. The sample consisted of blood. All receptors derive from a man aged 18-30 years in good health.

This clonotype has just a few counts. V is TRBV7-9 and J is TRBJ1-1, with a tentative D call TRBD1 (6 bases). Germline CDR1 reads SEHNR; CDR2 reads FQNEAQ (reference sequence). The V gene lost 7 bases and the J gene lost 0 bases, with 15 bases spanning the gap. The CDR3 covers 15 residues. The CDR3: CASIKPGQLNTEAFF. In DNA form, the CDR3 reads TGTGCCAGCATTAAGCCCGGACAGTTGAACACTGAAGCTTTCTTT.

In this sample, this clonotype turned up once. The chain combines TRBV10-3 with TRBJ2-7, with 7 positions matching TRBD2. Germline V gene data show CDR1 as ENHRY and CDR2 as SYGVKD. The V and J ends lost 3 bases and 9 bases, in that order; junction bases with no gene match: 11. This CDR3 comprises 14 residues. The CDR3 spells CAISEAGSPPVQYF. CDR3 in DNA: TGTGCCATCAGTGAAGCGGGGAGCCCCCCAGTGCAGTACTTC.

This clonotype was seen more than once but under ten times. The genes are TRBV7-2 and TRBJ2-3, with 7 bases identical to TRBD1. V dropped 0 bases and J dropped 8; count of bases not matched to a gene: 8. The V gene's germline CDR1 is SGHTA and CDR2 FQGNSA. This CDR3 has 15 residues. CDR3 residues: CASSLATGTRGTQYF. CDR3 nucleotides: TGTGCCAGCAGCTTAGCGACAGGGACCAGAGGTACGCAGTATTTT.

The chain combines TRBV29-1 with TRBJ1-2; tentative D call: TRBD1 (5 bases). V lost 4 bases and J lost 9, with 12 bases in between. Germline V gives CDR1 SQVTM, CDR2 ANQGSEA. The CDR3 has 11 residues. The CDR3 reads CSVVTGCSYTF. The CDR3 nucleotides read TGCAGCGTTGTAACAGGTTGCAGCTACACCTTC.

This clonotype was found a few times. The chain joins TRBV4-1 to TRBJ1-2, with D perhaps TRBD1 (6 bases). Between the trimmed V and J ends, which lost 2 bases and 8 bases, there was a span of 18 bases. Germline CDR1 MGHRA, CDR2 YSYEKL. The CDR3 covers 15 residues. CDR3 nucleotide sequence: TGCGCCAGCAGCCAACCCGGCAGGGGTCGAATGGGCTACACCTTC. Translated, it gives CASSQPGRGRMGYTF.

The gene calls are TRBV21-1 and TRBJ1-1; no check of the table's D call, TRBD1, against the DNA was made. TRBV21-1 is noted as a pseudogene. The CDR3 is 16 amino acids. The CDR3 is CASSRKRGLSFTEAFF. The CDR3 region has the DNA TGTGCCAGCAGCAGAAAGAGGGGGCTTTCTTTCACTGAAGCTTTCTTT.

This clonotype showed up just a few times. The rearrangement links TRBV25-1 to TRBJ1-1; D is undetermined. Germline loops: CDR1 MGHDK, CDR2 SYGVNS. Trimming removed 2 bases at V and 1 base at J, with 8 bases between. This CDR3 is built from 14 residues. The CDR3 loop is CASSEGSANTEAFF. The CDR3 DNA sequence: TGTGCCAGCAGTGAAGGATCAGCGAACACTGAAGCTTTCTTT. Looking up the rest from reference TRBV25-1 and TRBJ1-1 gives the full variable domain: EADIYQTPRYLVIGTGKKITLECSQTMGHDKMYWYQQDPGMELHLIHYSYGVNSTEKGDLSSESTVSRIRTEHFPLTLESARPSHTSQYLCASSEGSANTEAFFGQGTRLTVV.

The rearrangement joins TRBV20-1 to TRBJ2-7, with 7 positions matching TRBD1. With V trimmed by 3 bases and J by 5 bases, 13 bases remained unmatched. Germline lookup yields CDR1 DFQATT and CDR2 SNEGSKA (reference sequence). The CDR3 is 15 amino acids. CDR3 amino acids: CSASMTGKAPDEQYF. The CDR3 nucleotides read TGCAGTGCTAGTATGACAGGGAAGGCCCCCGACGAGCAGTACTTC.

The chain has TRBV29-1 and TRBJ1-1; D not resolved. CDR3 size: 11 residues. Germline V gives CDR1 SQVTM, CDR2 ANQGSEA. CDR3 DNA: TGCAGGGCCTCCATGAACACTGAAGCTTTCTTT. Protein product: CRASMNTEAFF.

The V and J genes are TRBV29-1 and TRBJ2-1, with TRBD1 matching over 7 bases. The CDR3 runs 14 residues. Unmatched junction bases numbered 10, after V lost 0 bases and J lost 11 bases. Germline V gene data show CDR1 as SQVTM and CDR2 as ANQGSEA. The CDR3 region is CSVEDTRGQDKQFF. In DNA, the CDR3 is TGCAGCGTTGAAGATACAAGGGGGCAGGATAAGCAGTTCTTC.

This clonotype showed up just a few times. This chain links TRBV6-2 or TRBV6-3 with TRBJ2-4, with D possibly matching TRBD1 (5 bases). CDR1 MNHEY and CDR2 SVGEGT come from the germline V gene. There are 12 residues in the CDR3. V was clipped by 2 bases and J by 14 bases, with 13 bases between them. The CDR3 sequence is CASSYGASSEYF. In DNA, the CDR3 is TGTGCCAGCAGTTACGGGGCATCCTCCGAGTACTTC.

This clonotype was detected a few times. The CDR3 loop reads CASSLGASGGAQEQFF. The DNA for the CDR3 is TGTGCCAGCAGTTTAGGAGCTAGCGGGGGGGCACAGGAGCAGTTCTTC. The V and J genes are TRBV12-3 or TRBV12-4 and TRBJ2-1; 12 bases align to TRBD2. J lost 10 bases, V lost 1 base, and 8 bases had no gene match. The CDR3 has 16 amino acids.

This clonotype was observed a handful of times. V usage is TRBV6-1 and J usage is TRBJ1-2; D not certain. The CDR3 has 12 amino acids. The V end lost 6 bases, the J end lost 2 bases, and 7 bases lay between the germline ends. The V gene's germline CDR1 is MNHNS and CDR2 SASEGT. CDR3 in amino acids: CASRAGNYGYTF. DNA for the CDR3: TGTGCCAGCAGAGCGGGGAACTATGGCTACACCTTC.

The chain uses TRBV7-2 and TRBJ1-4, with TRBD1 matching over 12 bases. Germline lookup yields CDR1 SGHTA and CDR2 FQGNSA. The CDR3 extends over 16 amino acids. Trimming took 3 bases from V and 7 from J; bases not matched to a gene: 6. The CDR3 loop reads CASSFGTGGGGEKLFF. DNA for the CDR3: TGTGCCAGCAGCTTTGGGACAGGGGGCGGAGGTGAAAAACTGTTTTTT. The complete variable domain, with remaining parts taken from reference TRBV7-2 and TRBJ1-4, reads GAGVSQSPSNKVTEKGKDVELRCDPISGHTALYWYRQSLGQGLEFLIYFQGNSAPDKSGLPSDRFSAERTGGSVSTLTIQRTQQEDSAVYLCASSFGTGGGGEKLFFGSGTQLSVL.

The CDR3 coding sequence is TGTGCCATCAGCGAACTGGGGGACTATGGCTACACCTTC. It encodes CAISELGDYGYTF. This rearrangement joins TRBV10-3 to TRBJ1-2; a possible D gene is TRBD1 (5 bases). Trimming took 6 bases from V and 3 from J, leaving 11 bases between them. This CDR3 spans 13 amino acids. Germline V gives CDR1 ENHRY, CDR2 SYGVKD.

V usage is TRBV10-3 and J usage is TRBJ1-6; TRBD1 agrees at 8 bases. The J segment lost 9 bases and the V segment lost 2 bases, leaving 6 bases of the junction unmatched. Germline V gene lookup returns CDR1 ENHRY and CDR2 SYGVKD. The CDR3 contains 15 residues. The CDR3 bases are TGTGCCATCAGTGAGGTTGGGACAGGTCCTTCACCCCTCCACTTT. Amino acid sequence: CAISEVGTGPSPLHF.

The rearrangement joins TRBV9 to TRBJ1-2; D may be TRBD1 (5 bases). The V gene lost 3 bases and the J gene lost 1 base, with 16 bases spanning the gap. The CDR3 consists of 16 residues. CDR1 SGDLS and CDR2 YYNGEE come from the germline V gene. The CDR3 loop reads CASSEGTRDFNYGYTF. CDR3 DNA: TGTGCCAGCAGCGAGGGCACACGGGACTTTAACTATGGCTACACCTTC.

The chain carries TRBV7-2 and TRBJ2-1; perhaps D is TRBD1 or TRBD2 (5 bases each). The CDR3 loop spans 15 amino acids. V shed 1 base and J shed 10 bases, with 17 bases lying between them. Germline V lookup: CDR1 SGHTA, CDR2 FQGNSA. The CDR3: CASSLGDGTAYEQFF. CDR3 coding DNA: TGTGCCAGCAGCTTAGGGGACGGAACCGCCTACGAGCAGTTCTTC.